The clone carrying this TCR beta chain was counted a few times. Original methodology: Amplified reference gene primers provided the basis for estimating nucleated cell counts. Assay used: immunoSEQ multiplex PCR; TCRdb lists only in-frame clones, some missing. That table gives V, J and clone size, and the DNA gave D and trimming. Of around 170,000 clones listed, 90% are singletons. This sample was taken from a study of blood T cell repertoires in COVID-19. Study overall: Donors in the United States, Italy and Spain gave samples during acute or convalescent COVID-19. T cells, B-cell-depleted T cells, or PBMCs supplied cDNA or gDNA.

The length of the CDR3 is 14 residues. V was cut by 3 bases and J by 3 bases, with 12 bases left in between. Germline CDR1 reads SGHDN; CDR2 reads FVKESK. Source material: peripheral blood. The TCR was taken from a man aged 45 to 65 with acute or convalescent COVID-19. The chain combines TRBV14 with TRBJ2-7; tentatively, D is TRBD1 (6 bases). In DNA form, the CDR3 reads TGTGCCAGCAGCCACGGACAGTTGAACTACGAGCAGTACTTC. Residues: CASSHGQLNYEQYF.